This T cell receptor beta chain emerged from a study of T cell responses to AZD1222 COVID-19 vaccine. Study-wide results and limits: Most donors were white British, females outnumbered males, and clonal diversity was possibly underestimated. Spike was spanned by vaccine-associated CD4 TCRs, which were dominant at 160-218 and 743-854. None of the repertoires were sampled until the peak T cell response had passed.

About this clone itself: Its target is unknown.

Germline V gene lookup returns CDR1 MNHEY and CDR2 SVGAGI. V shed 2 bases and J shed 8 bases, with 18 bases lying between them. The CDR3 length is 15 residues. Assay: immunoSEQ multiplex PCR; the TCRdb copy retains only in-frame clones and omits some. This sample has 110,000 or so clones, with 88% found just once. The receptor was derived from an adult who received the AZD1222 COVID-19 vaccine. The sample here was peripheral blood, taken 28 days after the second AZD1222 dose. This chain links TRBV6-5 with TRBJ1-1, with TRBD1 as a possible D gene (5 bases). The CDR3 loop reads CASSYGHRPPVEAFF. The CDR3, as DNA: TGTGCCAGCAGTTACGGTCACAGGCCACCCGTAGAAGCTTTCTTT.